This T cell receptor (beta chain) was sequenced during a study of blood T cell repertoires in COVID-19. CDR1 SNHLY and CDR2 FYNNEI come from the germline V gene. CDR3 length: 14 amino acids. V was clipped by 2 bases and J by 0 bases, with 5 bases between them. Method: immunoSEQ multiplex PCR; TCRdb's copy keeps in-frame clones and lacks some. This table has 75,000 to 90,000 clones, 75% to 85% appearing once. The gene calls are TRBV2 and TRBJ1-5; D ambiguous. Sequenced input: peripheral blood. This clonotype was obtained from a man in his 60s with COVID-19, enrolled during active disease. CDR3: CASSELYSNQPQHF. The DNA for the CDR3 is TGTGCCAGCAGTGAATTGTATAGCAATCAGCCCCAGCATTTT.